This TCR beta chain was profiled in a study of blood T cell repertoires in COVID-19. For the study at large: From the United States, Italy and Spain came samples of acute and convalescent COVID-19.

This CDR3 is built from 14 residues. Germline CDR1 SGHAT, CDR2 FQNNGV. V lost 4 bases, J lost 14 bases, and 18 bases lay in between. Residents of 20 to 25 US areas, aged roughly 18 to 89 years, made up the participants. Participants were placed into cohorts based on the clinical history they reported. In the authors' workflow: It was from reference gene primer amplification that nucleated cell counts were estimated. TCRdb keeps only in-frame clones here, not all; method: immunoSEQ multiplex PCR. The V and J calls and clone size are taken from that table; D and trimming were inferred from the DNA. Of 200,000 to 250,000 clones in the sample, about 80% were seen once.

Sequenced input: PBMCs or T cells enriched from blood (not recorded which). The J gene is TRBJ1-6, the V gene TRBV11-2, with D tentatively TRBD1 (6 bases). The TCR comes from a man aged 60 to 69 who had recovered from COVID-19. CDR3 DNA sequence: TGTGCCAGCAGCTCTGTTGGGGGCGGGTTTGCCCTCCACTTT. Translating gives CASSSVGGGFALHF.